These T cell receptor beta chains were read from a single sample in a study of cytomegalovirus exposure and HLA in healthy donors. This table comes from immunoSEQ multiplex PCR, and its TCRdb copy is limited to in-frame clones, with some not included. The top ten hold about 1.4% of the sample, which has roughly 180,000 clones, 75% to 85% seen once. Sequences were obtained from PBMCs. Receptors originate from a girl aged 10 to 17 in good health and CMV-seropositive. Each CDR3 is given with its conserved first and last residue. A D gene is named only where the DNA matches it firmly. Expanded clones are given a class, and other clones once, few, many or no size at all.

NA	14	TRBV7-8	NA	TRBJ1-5	CASSLYRNNQPQHF	TGTGCCAGCAGCTTATACAGGAACAATCAGCCCCAGCATTTT
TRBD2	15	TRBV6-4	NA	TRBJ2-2	CASSAVAGNTGELFF	TGTGCCAGCAGTGCGGTAGCGGGGAACACCGGGGAGCTGTTTTTT
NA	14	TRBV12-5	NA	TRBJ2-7	CASGSLGGAYEQYF	TGTGCTAGTGGTTCCTTGGGGGGAGCCTACGAGCAGTACTTC
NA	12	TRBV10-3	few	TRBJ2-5	CAISGLEETQYF	TGTGCCATCAGTGGGCTTGAAGAGACCCAGTACTTC
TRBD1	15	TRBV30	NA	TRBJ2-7	CAWRPWVGGWDEQYF	TGTGCCTGGAGGCCCTGGGTAGGGGGCTGGGACGAGCAGTACTTC
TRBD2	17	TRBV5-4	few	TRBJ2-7	CASSLAVGGVPAYEQYF	TGTGCCAGCAGCTTGGCCGTTGGGGGGGTCCCAGCCTACGAGCAGTACTTC
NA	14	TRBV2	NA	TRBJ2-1	CASSEALPVAGQFF	TGTGCCAGCAGTGAAGCGCTTCCGGTGGCGGGGCAGTTCTTC
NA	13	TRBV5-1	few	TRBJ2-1	CASSSVGYNEQFF	TGCGCCAGCAGCTCCGTCGGTTACAATGAGCAGTTCTTC
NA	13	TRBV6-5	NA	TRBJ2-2	CASSYRGTGELFF	TGTGCCAGCAGTTACCGAGGGACCGGGGAGCTGTTTTTT
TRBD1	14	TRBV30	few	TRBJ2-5	CAWNLRQGWETQYF	TGTGCCTGGAACCTTAGACAGGGCTGGGAGACCCAGTACTTC
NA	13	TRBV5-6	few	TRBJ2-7	CASSLQGGYEQYF	TGTGCCAGCAGCTTGCAAGGGGGCTACGAGCAGTACTTC
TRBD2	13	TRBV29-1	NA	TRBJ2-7	CSVRLAGSYEQYF	TGCAGCGTGCGACTAGCGGGTTCCTACGAGCAGTACTTC
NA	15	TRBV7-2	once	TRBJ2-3	CATVSAPGSADTQYF	TGTGCCACCGTCAGCGCGCCGGGGAGTGCAGATACGCAGTATTTT
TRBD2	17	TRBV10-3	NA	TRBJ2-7	CAISKRPSGGADYEQYF	TGTGCCATCAGCAAGAGGCCTAGCGGGGGGGCCGATTACGAGCAGTACTTC
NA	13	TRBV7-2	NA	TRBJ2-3	CASSSRQEDTQYF	TGTGCCAGCAGCTCAAGACAGGAAGATACGCAGTATTTT
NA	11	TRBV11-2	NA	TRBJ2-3	CASSLGVSVYF	TGTGCCAGCAGCTTAGGGGTTAGCGTGTATTTT
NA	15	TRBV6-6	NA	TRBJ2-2	CASSYTGSVAGELFF	TGTGCCAGCAGTTACACGGGAAGTGTCGCCGGGGAGCTGTTTTTT
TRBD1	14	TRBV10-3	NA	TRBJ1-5	CASSEYRGDQPQHF	TGTGCCAGCAGTGAGTACAGGGGGGACCAGCCCCAGCATTTT
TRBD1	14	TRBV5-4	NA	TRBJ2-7	CASSLNRGSYEQYF	TGTGCCAGCAGCTTAAACAGGGGGTCGTACGAGCAGTACTTC
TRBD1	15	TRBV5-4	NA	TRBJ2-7	CASSPGRGPGYEQYF	TGTGCCAGCAGCCCTGGCAGGGGGCCTGGCTACGAGCAGTACTTC
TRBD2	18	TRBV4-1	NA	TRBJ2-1	CASSQESRSGGRDNEQFF	TGCGCCAGCAGCCAAGAGAGCCGTAGCGGGGGCCGAGACAATGAGCAGTTCTTC
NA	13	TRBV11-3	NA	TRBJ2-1	CASSLGRRNEQFF	TGTGCCAGCAGCTTAGGGAGGCGGAATGAGCAGTTCTTC
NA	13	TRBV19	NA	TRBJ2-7	CASSITPGYEQYF	TGTGCCAGTAGTATAACCCCGGGCTACGAGCAGTACTTC
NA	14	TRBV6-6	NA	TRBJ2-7	CASSYGGQAYEQYF	TGTGCCAGCAGTTATGGCGGACAAGCCTACGAGCAGTACTTC
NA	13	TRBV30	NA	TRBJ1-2	CAWNLGDNYGYTF	TGTGCCTGGAACCTCGGGGATAACTATGGCTACACCTTC
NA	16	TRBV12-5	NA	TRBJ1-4	CASGPVAGLRREKLFF	TGTGCTAGTGGCCCCGTCGCGGGGCTGCGGCGTGAAAAACTGTTTTTT
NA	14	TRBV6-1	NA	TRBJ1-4	CASRSGPTNEKLFF	TGTGCCAGCAGGTCAGGGCCAACTAATGAAAAACTGTTTTTT
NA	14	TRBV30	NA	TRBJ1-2	CAWSDVGESYGYTF	TGTGCCTGGAGTGATGTAGGGGAATCCTATGGCTACACCTTC
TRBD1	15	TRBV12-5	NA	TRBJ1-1	CASGFRDRGRTEAFF	TGTGCTAGTGGTTTCCGGGACAGGGGAAGGACTGAAGCTTTCTTT
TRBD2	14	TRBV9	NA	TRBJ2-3	CASSVSGGAGTQYF	TGTGCCAGCAGCGTAAGCGGGGGGGCCGGAACGCAGTATTTT
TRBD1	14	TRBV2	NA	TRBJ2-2	CASRETGVTGELFF	TGTGCCAGCAGGGAGACAGGGGTCACCGGGGAGCTGTTTTTT
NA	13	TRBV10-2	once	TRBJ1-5	CASGGVVDQPQHF	TGCGCCAGCGGAGGGGTGGTAGATCAGCCCCAGCATTTT
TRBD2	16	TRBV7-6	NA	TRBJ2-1	CASSLEGGWLGNEQFF	TGTGCCAGCAGCTTAGAGGGAGGGTGGCTGGGGAATGAGCAGTTCTTC
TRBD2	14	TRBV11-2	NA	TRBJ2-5	CASSLSTSVETQYF	TGTGCCAGCAGCTTAAGCACTAGCGTAGAGACCCAGTACTTC
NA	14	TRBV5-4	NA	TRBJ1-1	CASSLRGHDWEAFF	TGTGCCAGCAGCCTTCGCGGACACGACTGGGAAGCTTTCTTT
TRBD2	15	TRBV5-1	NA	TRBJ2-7	CASSLAWRGGDEQYF	TGCGCCAGCAGCTTGGCCTGGCGGGGGGGCGACGAGCAGTACTTC
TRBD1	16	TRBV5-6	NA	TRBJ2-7	CASSPRWDRAAYEQYF	TGTGCCAGCTCACCAAGATGGGACAGGGCAGCCTACGAGCAGTACTTC
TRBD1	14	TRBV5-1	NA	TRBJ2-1	CASSSEQGVNEQFF	TGCGCCAGCAGCTCCGAACAGGGGGTGAATGAGCAGTTCTTC
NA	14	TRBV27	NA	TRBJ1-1	CASSSIQGSNKAFF	TGTGCCAGCAGTTCGATTCAGGGATCGAACAAAGCTTTCTTT
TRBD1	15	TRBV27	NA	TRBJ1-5	CASGTGGEGYQPQHF	TGTGCCAGCGGGACAGGGGGCGAGGGATATCAGCCCCAGCATTTT
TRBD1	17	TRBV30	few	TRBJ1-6	CAWSVNRGAIYNSPLHF	TGTGCCTGGAGTGTGAACAGGGGGGCTATTTATAATTCACCCCTCCACTTT
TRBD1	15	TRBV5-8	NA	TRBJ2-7	CASSAAGTGVYEQYF	TGTGCCAGCAGCGCCGCCGGGACAGGGGTCTACGAGCAGTACTTC
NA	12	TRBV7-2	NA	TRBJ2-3	CASSPQADTQYF	TGTGCCAGCAGCCCCCAGGCAGATACGCAGTATTTT
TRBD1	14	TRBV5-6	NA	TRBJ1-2	CASSLTGGNYGYTF	TGTGCCAGCAGCCTGACAGGGGGAAACTATGGCTACACCTTC
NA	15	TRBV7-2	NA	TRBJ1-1	CASSLAQAHNTEAFF	TGTGCCAGCAGCTTAGCGCAGGCCCATAACACTGAAGCTTTCTTT
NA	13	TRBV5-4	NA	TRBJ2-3	CASSLDNTDTQYF	TGTGCCAGCAGCCTTGACAACACAGATACGCAGTATTTT